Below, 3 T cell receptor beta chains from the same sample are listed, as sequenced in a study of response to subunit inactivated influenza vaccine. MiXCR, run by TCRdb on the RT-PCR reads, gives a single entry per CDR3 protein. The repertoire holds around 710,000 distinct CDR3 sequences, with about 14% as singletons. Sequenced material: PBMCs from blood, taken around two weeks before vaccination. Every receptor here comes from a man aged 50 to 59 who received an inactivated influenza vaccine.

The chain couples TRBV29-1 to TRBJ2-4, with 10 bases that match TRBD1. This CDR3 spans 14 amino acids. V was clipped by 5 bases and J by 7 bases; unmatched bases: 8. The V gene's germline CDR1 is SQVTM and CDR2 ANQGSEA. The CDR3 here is CSVLSGGQGNIQYF. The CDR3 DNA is TGCAGCGTTCTTTCCGGGGGACAGGGGAACATTCAGTACTTC.

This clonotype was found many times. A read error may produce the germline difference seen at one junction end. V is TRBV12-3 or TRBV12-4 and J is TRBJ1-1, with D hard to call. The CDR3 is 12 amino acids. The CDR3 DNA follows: TGCGCCAGCAGCTTGGGGAACACTGAAGCTTTCTTT. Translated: CASSLGNTEAFF.

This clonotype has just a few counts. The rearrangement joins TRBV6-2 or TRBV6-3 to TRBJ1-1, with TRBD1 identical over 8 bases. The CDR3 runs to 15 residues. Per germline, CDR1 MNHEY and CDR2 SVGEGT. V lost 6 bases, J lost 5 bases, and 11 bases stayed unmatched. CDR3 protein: CASRLAGQGRTEAFF. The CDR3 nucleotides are TGTGCCAGCAGACTTGCCGGACAGGGTCGAACTGAAGCTTTCTTT.